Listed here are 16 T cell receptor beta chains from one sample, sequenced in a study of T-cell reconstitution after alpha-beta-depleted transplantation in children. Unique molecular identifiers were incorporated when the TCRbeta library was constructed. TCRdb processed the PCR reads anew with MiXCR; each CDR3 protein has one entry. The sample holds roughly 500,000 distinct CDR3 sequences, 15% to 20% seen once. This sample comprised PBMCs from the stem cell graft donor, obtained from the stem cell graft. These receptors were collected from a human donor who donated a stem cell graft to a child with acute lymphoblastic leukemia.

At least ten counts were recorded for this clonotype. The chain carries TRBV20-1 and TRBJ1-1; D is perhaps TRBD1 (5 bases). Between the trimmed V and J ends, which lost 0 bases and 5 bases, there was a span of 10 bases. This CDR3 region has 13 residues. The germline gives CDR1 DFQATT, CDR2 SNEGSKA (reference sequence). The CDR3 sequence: CSARDLGGTEAFF. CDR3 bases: TGCAGTGCTAGAGATCTGGGGGGGACTGAAGCTTTCTTT.

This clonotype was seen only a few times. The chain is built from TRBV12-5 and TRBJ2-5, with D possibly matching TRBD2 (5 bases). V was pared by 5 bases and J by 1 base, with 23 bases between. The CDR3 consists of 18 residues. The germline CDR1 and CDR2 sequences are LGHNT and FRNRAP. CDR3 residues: CASGKNRGLQLSQETQYF. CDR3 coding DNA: TGTGCTAGTGGTAAAAATCGCGGGCTACAGCTCTCCCAAGAGACCCAGTACTTC.

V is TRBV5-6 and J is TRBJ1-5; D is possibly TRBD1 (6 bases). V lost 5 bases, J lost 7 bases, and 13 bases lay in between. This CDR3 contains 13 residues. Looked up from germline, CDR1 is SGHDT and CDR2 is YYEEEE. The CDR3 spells CASRQGLGQPQHF. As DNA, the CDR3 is TGTGCCAGCAGACAGGGACTGGGCCAGCCCCAGCATTTT.

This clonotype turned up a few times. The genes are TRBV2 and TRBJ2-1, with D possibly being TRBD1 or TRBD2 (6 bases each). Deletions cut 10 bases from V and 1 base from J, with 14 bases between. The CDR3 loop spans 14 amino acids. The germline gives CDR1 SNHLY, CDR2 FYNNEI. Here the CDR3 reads CAIKRGDSYNEQFF. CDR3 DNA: TGTGCCATCAAAAGGGGGGATTCCTACAATGAGCAGTTCTTC.

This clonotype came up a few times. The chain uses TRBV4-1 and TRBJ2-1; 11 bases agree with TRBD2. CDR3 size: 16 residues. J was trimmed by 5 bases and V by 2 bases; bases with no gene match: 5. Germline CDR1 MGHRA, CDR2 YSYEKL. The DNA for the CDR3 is TGCGCCAGCAGCCAACCGGGACTAGCGGCAAACAATGAGCAGTTCTTC. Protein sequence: CASSQPGLAANNEQFF.

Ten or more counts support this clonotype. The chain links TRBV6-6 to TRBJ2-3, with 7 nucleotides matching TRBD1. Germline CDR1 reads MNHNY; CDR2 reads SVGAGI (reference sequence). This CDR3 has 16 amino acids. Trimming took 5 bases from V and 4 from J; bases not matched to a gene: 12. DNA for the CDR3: TGTGCCAGCAGTCCATTTAACAGGGGAAACCCAGATACGCAGTATTTT. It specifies CASSPFNRGNPDTQYF.

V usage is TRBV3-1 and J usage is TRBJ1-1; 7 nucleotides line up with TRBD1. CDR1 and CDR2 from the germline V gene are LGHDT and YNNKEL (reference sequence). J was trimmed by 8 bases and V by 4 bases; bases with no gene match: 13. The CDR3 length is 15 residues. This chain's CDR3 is CASSLGQPYRPEAFF. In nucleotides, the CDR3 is TGTGCCAGCAGCCTGGGACAGCCGTACCGTCCCGAAGCTTTCTTT.

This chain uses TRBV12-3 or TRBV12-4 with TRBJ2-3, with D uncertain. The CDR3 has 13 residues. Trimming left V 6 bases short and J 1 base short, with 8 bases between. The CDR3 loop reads CASRLIGTDTQYF. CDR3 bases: TGTGCCAGCAGGTTAATAGGCACAGATACGCAGTATTTT.

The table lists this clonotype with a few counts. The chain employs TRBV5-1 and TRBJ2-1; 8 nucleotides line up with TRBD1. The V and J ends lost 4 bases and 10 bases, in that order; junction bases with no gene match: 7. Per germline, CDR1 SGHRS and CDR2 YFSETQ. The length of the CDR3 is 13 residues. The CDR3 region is CASSIHRGDEQFF. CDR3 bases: TGCGCCAGCAGCATTCACAGGGGGGACGAGCAGTTCTTC. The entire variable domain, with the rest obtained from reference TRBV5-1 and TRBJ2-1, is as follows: KAGVTQTPRYLIKTRGQQVTLSCSPISGHRSVSWYQQTPGQGLQFLFEYFSETQRNKGNFPGRFSGRQFSNSRSEMNVSTLELGDSALYLCASSIHRGDEQFFGPGTRLTVL.

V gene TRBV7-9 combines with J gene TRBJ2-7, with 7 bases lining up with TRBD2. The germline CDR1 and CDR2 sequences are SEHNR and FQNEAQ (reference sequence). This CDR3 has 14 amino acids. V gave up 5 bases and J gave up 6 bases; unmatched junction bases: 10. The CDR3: CASSPSGGNGEQYF. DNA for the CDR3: TGTGCCAGCAGCCCCTCCGGGGGGAACGGCGAGCAGTACTTC.

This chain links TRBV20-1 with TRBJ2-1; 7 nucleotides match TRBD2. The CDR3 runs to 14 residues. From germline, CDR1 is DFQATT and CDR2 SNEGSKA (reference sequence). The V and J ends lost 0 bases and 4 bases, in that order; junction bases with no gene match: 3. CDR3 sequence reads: CSAREWGLYNEQFF. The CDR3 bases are TGCAGTGCTAGAGAGTGGGGACTATACAATGAGCAGTTCTTC.

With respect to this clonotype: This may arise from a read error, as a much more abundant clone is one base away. For the CDR3, the DNA is TGTGCCAGCGGCCATAGCAATCAGCCCCAGCATTTT. Its translation: CASGHSNQPQHF. The V gene is TRBV7-9, the J gene TRBJ1-5; D unresolved. The CDR3 is 12 amino acids. Germline CDR1 reads SEHNR; CDR2 reads FQNEAQ (reference sequence). V was cut by 8 bases and J by 0 bases, with 5 bases left in between.

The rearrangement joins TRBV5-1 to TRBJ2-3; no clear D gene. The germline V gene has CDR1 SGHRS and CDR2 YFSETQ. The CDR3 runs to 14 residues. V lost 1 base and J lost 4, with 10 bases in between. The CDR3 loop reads CASSLPGSSDTQYF. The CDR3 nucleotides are TGCGCCAGCAGCTTGCCTGGCTCTTCAGATACGCAGTATTTT.

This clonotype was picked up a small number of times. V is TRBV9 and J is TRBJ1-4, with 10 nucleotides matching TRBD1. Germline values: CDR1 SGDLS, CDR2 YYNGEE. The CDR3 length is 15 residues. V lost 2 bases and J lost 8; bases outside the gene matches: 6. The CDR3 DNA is TGTGCCAGCAGCGTTATCGGGACAGGGGTCGAAAAACTGTTTTTT. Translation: CASSVIGTGVEKLFF.

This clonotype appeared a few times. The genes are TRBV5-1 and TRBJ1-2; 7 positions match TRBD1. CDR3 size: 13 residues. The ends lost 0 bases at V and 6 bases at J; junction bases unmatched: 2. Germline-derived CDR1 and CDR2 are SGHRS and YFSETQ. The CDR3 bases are TGCGCCAGCAGCTTGGACCAGGGGGATGGCTACACCTTC. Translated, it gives CASSLDQGDGYTF.

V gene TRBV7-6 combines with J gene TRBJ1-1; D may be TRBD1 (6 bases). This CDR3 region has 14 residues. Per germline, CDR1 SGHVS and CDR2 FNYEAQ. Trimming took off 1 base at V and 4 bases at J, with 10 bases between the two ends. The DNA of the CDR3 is TGTGCCAGCAGCTTAGACGCCAGGGGCACTGAAGCTTTCTTT. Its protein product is CASSLDARGTEAFF. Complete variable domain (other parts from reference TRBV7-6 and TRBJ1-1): GAGVSQSPRYKVTKRGQDVALRCDPISGHVSLYWYRQALGQGPEFLTYFNYEAQQDKSGLPNDRFSAERPEGSISTLTIQRTEQRDSAMYRCASSLDARGTEAFFGQGTRLTVV.